This T cell receptor (beta chain) was observed in a study of monozygotic twins with inflammatory bowel disease. Remarks on this clonotype: Antigen unknown.

Overall study findings and caveats: Support for a single strong signal or clonotype associated with IBD was absent.

The CDR3 has 18 amino acids. Germline V gives CDR1 SGHAT, CDR2 FQNNGV. cDNA was made in eight separate reactions per sample. TCRdb re-called the 5' RACE reads, yielding one record per CDR3 amino acid sequence without DNA. This sample contains about 300,000 distinct CDR3 sequences. This clonotype was obtained from a human donor with ulcerative colitis or Crohn's disease, or a healthy co-twin of an affected twin (not recorded which). The sample taken for sequencing was blood. The chain links TRBV11-2 to TRBJ2-6; the D call of TRBD2 rests on TCRdb alone, since no DNA is present to check it. CDR3 sequence: CASRSTSGSRQGANVLTF.